This T cell receptor (beta chain) was sequenced for a study of control samples from healthy donors and cancer patients. The CDR3 runs 12 residues. Germline loops: CDR1 KGHDR, CDR2 SFDVKD. Trimming took off 10 bases at V and 5 bases at J, with 13 bases between the two ends. Profiling relied on immunoSEQ multiplex PCR, and the TCRdb table lists in-frame clones only, not all of them. The table lists about 110,000 clones, 90% of them singletons, with 4% to 4.5% in the top ten. This chain joins TRBV24-1 and TRBJ1-1, with D unclear. The sequence came from a human donor in good health. The donor label of this sample is uncertain. Input material: blood. The CDR3 loop is CATSNPGTEAFF. The CDR3 coding sequence is TGTGCCACGTCAAACCCGGGGACTGAAGCTTTCTTT.